The source of this T cell receptor (beta chain) is a study of T cells in localized non-small cell lung cancer. Study conclusions and caveats: In uninvolved adjacent lung, T cell clonality reached its highest value, exceeding tumor. A median of 57 of the top 100 tumor clones appeared in adjacent lung, which was paired and uninvolved.

TCRdb keeps only in-frame clones here, not all; method: immunoSEQ multiplex PCR. The profile covers about 59,000 clones, with approximately 90% appearing a single time and about 20% taken by the ten largest. Trimming stripped 3 bases from V and 7 bases from J, with 12 bases between. CDR3 length: 14 amino acids. In germline, CDR1 is KGHSH, CDR2 LQKENI. As regards this clone: Its cognate antigen is unknown.

The V and J genes are TRBV18 and TRBJ2-2, with D possibly matching TRBD2 (6 bases). The TCR originated in a man between 40 and 70 years old with stage I squamous cell lung carcinoma. This specimen was peripheral blood, taken before any cancer treatment. For the CDR3, the DNA is TGTGCCAGCTCACCCGCAGGAGGGATCGGGGAGCTGTTTTTT. Translation gives CASSPAGGIGELFF.